These 18 T cell receptor beta chains share one sample of origin, sequenced in a study of shared T cell receptors in the human thymus. Data came from immunoSEQ multiplex PCR; TCRdb stores just in-frame clones and leaves some out. The data show 630,000 or so clones, about 87% seen once. Separately, the same data were catalogued under a study of human thymus T cells.

The source material was thymocytes. The receptor source for this set is a boy in the first two years of life with a congenital heart defect.

The rearrangement uses TRBV29-1 and TRBJ2-7, with 10 bases aligning to TRBD2. Germline CDR1 and CDR2: SQVTM and ANQGSEA. This CDR3 contains 13 residues. With 7 bases clipped from V and 1 base from J, the junction kept 4 bases outside the gene matches. CDR3 nucleotides: TGCAGCGGCTTAGCGGGAGGTTCCTACGAGCAGTACTTC. Encoded protein: CSGLAGGSYEQYF.

V gene TRBV5-6 combines with J gene TRBJ1-4; possible D gene TRBD1, 5 bases. This CDR3 spans 14 amino acids. Trimming left V 4 bases short and J 0 bases short, with 7 bases between. Germline CDR1 and CDR2: SGHDT and YYEEEE. CDR3 nucleotides: TGTGCCAGCAGCACGGGGGCAACTAATGAAAAACTGTTTTTT. This gives the protein CASSTGATNEKLFF.

The rearrangement links TRBV28 to TRBJ1-6, with TRBD1 matching over 8 bases. J gave up 6 bases and V 3 bases, and 7 bases lay outside the gene matches. The CDR3 consists of 16 residues. Germline CDR1 is MDHEN and CDR2 is SYDVKM. The CDR3 loop reads CASSLAGGGGNSPLHF. The CDR3 DNA reads as TGTGCCAGCAGTTTGGCAGGGGGCGGAGGTAATTCACCCCTCCACTTT.

V is TRBV7-2 and J is TRBJ1-2; 9 bases line up with TRBD1. In germline, CDR1 is SGHTA, CDR2 FQGNSA. After removal of 7 bases from V and 5 bases from J, the junction contained 5 bases not matched to a gene. The length of the CDR3 is 13 residues. CDR3 region: CASNMGQGYGYTF. The CDR3 nucleotides read TGTGCCAGCAACATGGGACAGGGTTATGGCTACACCTTC. Full variable domain (outside the CDR3, taken from reference TRBV7-2 and TRBJ1-2): GAGVSQSPSNKVTEKGKDVELRCDPISGHTALYWYRQSLGQGLEFLIYFQGNSAPDKSGLPSDRFSAERTGGSVSTLTIQRTQQEDSAVYLCASNMGQGYGYTFGSGTRLTVV.

The chain recombines TRBV5-8 with TRBJ1-2, with D possibly being TRBD1 (6 bases). Trimming took 2 bases from V and 7 from J, leaving 15 bases between them. This CDR3 comprises 14 residues. The germline CDR1 and CDR2 sequences are SGHTS and YDEGEE. The CDR3: CASSLVQQGSGYTF. In DNA form, the CDR3 reads TGTGCCAGCAGCTTAGTTCAACAGGGCAGTGGCTACACCTTC.

The chain couples TRBV5-4 to TRBJ2-5, with 8 bases lining up with TRBD1. This CDR3 is 15 amino acids long. The germline CDR1 and CDR2 sequences are SGHNT and YYREEE (reference sequence). Trimming at V came to 2 bases and at J to 3 bases, leaving 6 bases not matched to a gene. In DNA, the CDR3 is TGTGCCAGCAGCTTTGGACAGGGTTGGGAAGAGACCCAGTACTTC. This gives the protein CASSFGQGWEETQYF.

The chain uses TRBV7-8 and TRBJ2-5, with 9 positions matching TRBD2. CDR1 is SGHVS and CDR2 is FQNEAQ in the germline V gene. CDR3 length equals 17 residues. With 5 bases clipped from V and 3 bases from J, the junction kept 13 bases outside the gene matches. CDR3 bases: TGTGCCAGCAGCCCGGGGGCGGGCGGGGGGGCGGAAGAGACCCAGTACTTC. Translation gives CASSPGAGGGAEETQYF. The full variable domain, in which reference TRBV7-8 and TRBJ2-5 provide the parts outside the CDR3, is GAGVSQSPRYKVAKRGQDVALRCDPISGHVSLFWYQQALGQGPEFLTYFQNEAQLDKSGLPSDRFFAERPEGSVSTLKIQRTQQEDSAVYLCASSPGAGGGAEETQYFGPGTRLLVL.

The chain employs TRBV4-1 and TRBJ2-1; 10 bases are a match to TRBD1. CDR3 length: 16 residues. CDR1 is MGHRA, CDR2 YSYEKL, per germline. V shed 3 bases, J shed 8 bases, and the junction held 10 bases outside the gene matches. CDR3 coding DNA: TGCGCCAGCAGCCATTACCCGGGACAGGGGTACTATGAGCAGTTCTTC. Its protein product is CASSHYPGQGYYEQFF.

Here the CDR3 reads CASSLVGLAGGPIEQFF. In DNA, the CDR3 is TGTGCCAGCAGCTTGGTGGGGCTAGCGGGAGGGCCGATTGAGCAGTTCTTC. The chain is built from TRBV5-4 and TRBJ2-1; 12 positions match TRBD2. Germline lookup yields CDR1 SGHNT and CDR2 YYREEE (reference sequence). The V gene end was trimmed by 0 bases and the J gene end by 9 bases; junction bases not matched to a gene: 10. There are 17 residues in the CDR3.

The chain combines TRBV5-1 with TRBJ2-1; D possibly corresponds to TRBD1 (7 bases). This CDR3 is 16 amino acids long. With 1 base removed from V and 3 bases from J, the gap between germline ends came to 14 bases. Germline CDR1 reads SGHRS; CDR2 reads YFSETQ. CDR3 nucleotide sequence: TGCGCCAGCAGCTTGATAGGGGGCGGGGACTACAATGAGCAGTTCTTC. Translating it yields CASSLIGGGDYNEQFF.

This clone occurred once. V is TRBV18 and J is TRBJ2-1, with 9 bases lining up with TRBD2. The CDR3 contains 20 residues. The ends lost 2 bases at V and 4 bases at J; junction bases unmatched: 18. The germline gives CDR1 KGHSH, CDR2 LQKENI. In nucleotides, the CDR3 is TGTGCCAGCTCACCAAAGGCTAGCGGGATGAGGCTGGGGATATACAATGAGCAGTTCTTC. Translated, it gives CASSPKASGMRLGIYNEQFF.

The V and J genes are TRBV5-1 and TRBJ2-5, with D tentatively TRBD2 (7 bases). CDR3 length: 15 amino acids. Trimming shortened V by 4 bases and J by 3 bases, and 16 bases separated the two germline ends. Germline-derived CDR1 and CDR2 are SGHRS and YFSETQ. DNA of the CDR3: TGCGCCAGCAGCACCCGAGGGGGGGGTGAAGAGACCCAGTACTTC. It is translated as CASSTRGGGEETQYF.

The rearrangement links TRBV28 to TRBJ1-4; no reliable D call. The germline V gene encodes CDR1 MDHEN and CDR2 SYDVKM. This CDR3 comprises 13 residues. The V gene lost 2 bases and the J gene lost 8 bases, with 9 bases spanning the gap. The CDR3 loop is CASSLGGAEKLFF. CDR3 DNA: TGTGCCAGCAGTTTAGGTGGTGCGGAAAAACTGTTTTTT.

In the case of this clone: The germline gene is not matched at one end of the junction; a read error may be the cause. Other DNA sequences in this sample translate to the same CDR3. The J gene is TRBJ1-1, the V gene TRBV5-1, with D tentatively TRBD1 (6 bases). CDR3 size: 16 residues. Per germline, CDR1 SGHRS and CDR2 YFSETQ. CDR3 loop: CASSHQPPGQNTEAFF. The CDR3 DNA reads as TGCGCCAGCAGCCATCAGCCGCCCGGACAGAACACCGAAGCTTTCTTT.

The chain uses TRBV4-1 and TRBJ2-1; 12 bases match TRBD2. CDR1 and CDR2 (germline): MGHRA, YSYEKL. This CDR3 is 18 amino acids long. With V trimmed by 1 base and J by 9 bases, 13 bases remained unmatched. CDR3 DNA sequence: TGCGCCAGCAGCCAAGCCGGGACTAGCGGGCCCAGCGGGAGTGAGCAGTTCTTC. It is translated as CASSQAGTSGPSGSEQFF.

For this clone: The sample carries other DNA sequences with the same CDR3. This chain joins TRBV28 and TRBJ2-6; D uncertain. Germline lookup yields CDR1 MDHEN and CDR2 SYDVKM. Trimming took 3 bases from V and 4 from J, leaving 7 bases between them. CDR3 length equals 14 residues. CDR3 protein: CASSLASGANVLTF. The DNA of the CDR3 is TGTGCCAGCAGTTTGGCTTCGGGGGCCAACGTCCTGACTTTC.

The gene calls are TRBV5-1 and TRBJ2-5; 9 nucleotides match TRBD2. Trimming at V came to 1 base and at J to 3 bases, leaving 4 bases not matched to a gene. The germline V gene has CDR1 SGHRS and CDR2 YFSETQ. This CDR3 has 15 residues. CDR3 region: CASSLNLAGKETQYF. DNA of the CDR3: TGCGCCAGCAGCTTGAATCTAGCGGGAAAAGAGACCCAGTACTTC.

The J gene is TRBJ2-1, the V gene TRBV7-3, with 15 bases matching TRBD2. Germline V gene data show CDR1 as SGHTA and CDR2 as FQGTGA. CDR3 size: 19 residues. The V and J ends lost 5 bases and 2 bases, in that order; junction bases with no gene match: 10. The CDR3 here is CASSEPRTSGGGAYNEQFF. In DNA, the CDR3 is TGTGCCAGCAGCGAACCGCGGACTAGCGGGGGGGGAGCCTACAATGAGCAGTTCTTC.